The sequence of this TCR beta chain was determined in a study of neurological immune-mediated disorders. TCRdb recomputed calls from the 5' RACE reads with MiXCR, one row per CDR3 protein. The table lists around 64,000 distinct CDR3 sequences, roughly an eighth of them singletons. Study-wide results and caveats: The greatest TCR clonal expansion occurred in HTLV-1-associated myelopathy and the least in multiple sclerosis, which fell below healthy controls.

Source material was 2 million unsorted PBMCs, stored at -80 °C in RNAlater. This clonotype was detected many times. What it recognizes is unknown. CDR3 length equals 15 residues. V lost 3 bases and J 4 bases, leaving 16 bases between the germline ends. The rearrangement links TRBV12-3 or TRBV12-4 to TRBJ2-7, with D tentatively TRBD1 (6 bases). This TCR was sampled from a woman aged 55-70 years with HTLV-1-associated myelopathy (HAM/TSP). Sample: PBMCs. CDR3 sequence: CASSFSGTRSYEQYF. CDR3 in DNA: TGTGCCAGCAGTTTTTCCGGGACAAGATCTTACGAGCAGTACTTC.